This T cell receptor (beta chain) originates from a study of cytomegalovirus exposure and HLA in healthy donors. The study, taken as a whole, reports: As a later analysis revealed, most CMV-associated TCR beta chains appeared HLA-restricted. Segments of the TCR beta V type were, in most cases, productive about 87% or about 30% of the time in an earlier analysis.

In the PCR, 60 Vbeta and 13 Jbeta primers were used. Profiling relied on immunoSEQ multiplex PCR, and the TCRdb table lists in-frame clones only, not all of them. The sample gives around 120,000 clones, around 76% of which show up once; approximately 16% is in the top ten. As to this clone: Its antigen is currently unknown.

This receptor was taken from a man aged 45 to 65 in good health and CMV-seropositive. Material: PBMCs.

CDR3 amino acids: CASSLAQVYTEAFF. CDR3 DNA sequence: TGTGCCAGCAGCTTAGCGCAGGTGTACACTGAAGCTTTCTTT. This chain links TRBV7-2 with TRBJ1-1, with unresolved D. Germline V gene data show CDR1 as SGHTA and CDR2 as FQGNSA. This CDR3 region has 14 residues. V lost 0 bases to trimming and J lost 3 bases, with 8 bases between them.